This is a list of T cell receptor beta chains from one sample in a study of a mutant IDH1 vaccine in newly diagnosed glioma. Clones were read by immunoSEQ multiplex PCR, and TCRdb kept only the in-frame ones, dropping some. The sample holds about 12,000 clones, around 80% seen once. Their recognized antigens are unknown. The sequencing here drew on PBMCs, taken from a glioma patient whose treatment included an IDH1 peptide vaccine. These receptor sequences come from a middle-aged woman with glioma. Both conserved end residues are part of each CDR3. The D gene is left open where the match is weak. Some rows have no size entry. The others give once, few or many, or a class for an expanded clone.

j_call	d_call	cdr3_length	v_call	clone_size	cdr3_aa	cdr3_nt
TRBJ1-4	NA	17	TRBV4-2	NA	CASSQEIRFISNEKLFF	TGTGCCAGCAGCCAAGAGATCCGGTTCATCTCGAATGAAAAACTGTTTTTT
TRBJ2-3	NA	13	TRBV4-3	NA	CASSQTEGDTQYF	TGCGCCAGCAGCCAGACTGAGGGAGATACGCAGTATTTT
TRBJ1-5	NA	15	TRBV15	NA	CATSLSAGIYQPQHF	TGTGCCACCAGCCTCTCGGCGGGGATCTATCAGCCCCAGCATTTT
TRBJ2-7	NA	12	TRBV7-9	once	CASSLDPVEQYF	TGTGCCAGCAGCTTAGACCCGGTCGAGCAGTACTTC
TRBJ2-3	TRBD2	17	TRBV7-8	NA	CASSLVVAGFSTDTQYF	TGTGCCAGCAGCTTAGTGGTAGCGGGGTTTTCCACAGATACGCAGTATTTT
TRBJ2-5	TRBD2	15	TRBV4-1	NA	CASSQVPGLKGTQYF	TGCGCCAGCAGCCAAGTTCCGGGACTAAAAGGGACCCAGTACTTC
TRBJ1-3	NA	15	TRBV7-2	NA	CASSFRDNSGNTIYF	TGTGCCAGCAGCTTCCGGGACAACTCTGGAAACACCATATATTTT
TRBJ2-7	NA	12	TRBV27	NA	CASSLQTGEQYF	TGTGCCAGCAGTCTACAGACGGGCGAGCAGTACTTC
TRBJ2-7	TRBD2	15	TRBV7-2	once	CASSLQAGVFHEQYF	TGTGCCAGCAGCTTACAAGCGGGAGTGTTTCACGAGCAGTACTTC
TRBJ1-2	NA	14	TRBV29-1	few	CSVGGGGAQGGYTF	TGCAGCGTTGGAGGGGGGGGAGCACAAGGTGGCTACACCTTC
TRBJ1-2	NA	15	TRBV6-6	NA	CASSEIQDRFGGYTF	TGTGCCAGCAGCGAAATACAGGATCGCTTCGGTGGCTACACCTTC
TRBJ1-2	NA	14	TRBV6-5	NA	CASSNMEHPYGYTF	TGTGCCAGCAGTAATATGGAACACCCTTATGGCTACACCTTC
TRBJ2-7	TRBD2	13	TRBV14	few	CASSQVLGGEQYF	TGTGCCAGCAGCCAAGTATTGGGGGGGGAGCAGTACTTC
TRBJ2-3	TRBD1	15	TRBV2	NA	CASSEDRDSTDTQYF	TGTGCCAGCAGCGAAGACAGGGATAGCACAGATACGCAGTATTTT
TRBJ2-5	TRBD2	15	TRBV5-1	NA	CASSLGLAAEETQYF	TGCGCCAGCAGCTTGGGACTAGCGGCTGAAGAGACCCAGTACTTC
TRBJ2-7	TRBD1	14	TRBV19	NA	CASSTTGVWDEQYF	TGTGCCAGTAGTACTACAGGGGTGTGGGACGAGCAGTACTTC
TRBJ1-6	NA	17	TRBV6-1	NA	CASSEQVLGSYNSPLHF	TGTGCCAGCAGCGAACAGGTTCTCGGCTCCTATAATTCACCCCTCCACTTT
TRBJ2-7	NA	13	TRBV7-7	NA	CASSLGGTYEQYF	TGTGCTAGCAGCTTAGGGGGGACCTACGAGCAGTACTTC
TRBJ2-7	TRBD2	14	TRBV5-1	NA	CASSSTSGSYEQYF	TGCGCCAGCAGCTCGACTAGCGGGAGCTACGAGCAGTACTTC
TRBJ2-6	NA	14	TRBV6-4	NA	CASSEGYGANVLTF	TGTGCCAGCAGTGAAGGGTATGGGGCCAACGTCCTGACTTTC
TRBJ1-1	NA	13	TRBV4-1	few	CASSLAMNTEAFF	TGCGCCAGCAGCCTAGCGATGAACACTGAAGCTTTCTTT
TRBJ2-2	TRBD1	15	TRBV6-5	once	CASSGPLQGAGELFF	TGTGCCAGCAGTGGTCCCCTACAGGGGGCCGGGGAGCTGTTTTTT
TRBJ1-2	NA	13	TRBV7-9	few	CASSLVPGAGYTF	TGTGCCAGCAGCTTAGTTCCAGGGGCTGGCTACACCTTC
TRBJ2-2	NA	13	TRBV9	NA	CASTYGDTGELFF	TGTGCCAGCACATATGGCGACACCGGGGAGCTGTTTTTT
TRBJ2-7	NA	14	TRBV7-2	NA	CASSFSGSSYEQYF	TGTGCCAGCAGCTTTTCCGGGAGCTCCTACGAGCAGTACTTC
TRBJ2-6	TRBD1	22	TRBV2	NA	CASSEAGGKDREVSSGANVLTF	TGTGCCAGCAGTGAAGCGGGGGGAAAGGACAGGGAGGTTTCCTCTGGGGCCAACGTCCTGACTTTC
TRBJ1-2	TRBD1	18	TRBV4-3	NA	CASRHIGRQGAANYGYTF	TGCGCCAGCAGACATATCGGGAGACAGGGGGCAGCTAACTATGGCTACACCTTC
TRBJ1-2	NA	12	TRBV29-1	NA	CSVRTQAYGYAF	TGCAGCGTCCGGACCCAGGCCTATGGCTACGCCTTC
TRBJ2-7	NA	15	TRBV5-5	NA	CASSASGPTFYEQYF	TGTGCCAGCAGCGCCTCGGGACCGACATTTTACGAGCAGTACTTC
TRBJ2-7	NA	13	TRBV5-1	NA	CASSLAPVGEQYF	TGCGCCAGCAGCTTGGCCCCTGTGGGCGAGCAGTACTTC
TRBJ1-1	NA	14	TRBV7-8	NA	CASSSTLARAEAFF	TGTGCCAGCAGCTCCACTTTAGCGAGGGCTGAAGCTTTCTTT
TRBJ1-4	NA	13	TRBV2	NA	CASSVSEHEKLFF	TGTGCCAGCAGTGTGTCAGAGCATGAAAAACTGTTTTTT
TRBJ2-1	TRBD1	18	TRBV7-2	NA	CASSPRPGQGSSYNEQFF	TGTGCCAGCAGCCCCAGACCCGGACAGGGGAGCTCCTACAATGAGCAGTTCTTC
TRBJ2-7	NA	15	TRBV9	NA	CASSVEQGGTDEQYF	TGTGCCAGCAGCGTCGAACAGGGTGGAACCGACGAGCAGTACTTC
TRBJ2-2	NA	14	TRBV4-3	NA	CASSQDMVTGELFF	TGCGCCAGCAGCCAAGATATGGTCACCGGGGAGCTGTTTTTT
TRBJ1-1	NA	12	TRBV7-2	NA	CASSSGYTEAFF	TGTGCCAGCAGCTCAGGGTACACTGAAGCTTTCTTT
TRBJ1-2	TRBD1	15	TRBV7-8	NA	CASSPRDRGFGGYTF	TGTGCCAGCAGCCCCCGGGACAGGGGGTTTGGTGGCTACACCTTC
TRBJ2-1	NA	17	TRBV11-1	NA	CASSSPRPGAVQNEQFF	TGTGCCAGCAGCTCGCCGCGGCCTGGGGCCGTACAGAATGAGCAGTTCTTC
TRBJ1-5	TRBD1	13	TRBV5-5	large	CASRIGQGAPQHF	TGTGCCAGCAGAATCGGACAGGGAGCGCCCCAGCATTTT
TRBJ2-5	NA	13	TRBV2	few	CASSGLVRETQYF	TGTGCCAGCAGTGGACTAGTAAGGGAGACCCAGTACTTC
TRBJ2-3	TRBD1	16	TRBV6-4	NA	CASSETGTGGPDTQYF	TGTGCCAGCAGTGAGACCGGGACAGGGGGCCCAGATACGCAGTATTTT
TRBJ1-3	NA	15	TRBV9	NA	CASSVGPDSGNTIYF	TGTGCCAGCAGCGTAGGCCCAGACTCTGGAAACACCATATATTTT
TRBJ2-7	NA	14	TRBV27	NA	CASSPRDGGYEQYF	TGTGCCAGCAGTCCCCGGGACGGCGGTTACGAGCAGTACTTC
TRBJ2-3	NA	13	TRBV2	few	CARGQASTDTQYF	TGTGCCAGAGGGCAGGCTAGCACAGATACGCAGTATTTT
TRBJ1-1	TRBD1	16	TRBV18	once	CASSSSGQGMNTEAFF	TGTGCCAGCTCATCGAGCGGACAGGGAATGAACACTGAAGCTTTCTTT
TRBJ2-3	NA	15	TRBV5-1	NA	CASSSGGSSTDTQYF	TGCGCCAGCAGCTCCGGGGGATCTAGCACAGATACGCAGTATTTT
TRBJ2-1	NA	12	TRBV9	NA	CASSDTGTEQFF	TGTGCCAGCAGTGATACAGGGACGGAGCAGTTCTTC
TRBJ2-3	TRBD1	15	TRBV7-3	NA	CASRGTGETIDTQYF	TGTGCCAGCCGCGGGACAGGGGAAACAATAGATACGCAGTATTTT
TRBJ2-7	TRBD1	18	TRBV5-6	NA	CASSSGTGAQWSSYEQYF	TGTGCCAGCAGCTCGGGGACAGGGGCGCAATGGAGCTCCTACGAGCAGTACTTC
TRBJ2-3	TRBD1	16	TRBV5-1	NA	CASSIGQGSSTDTQYF	TGCGCCAGCAGCATCGGACAGGGCTCTAGCACAGATACGCAGTATTTT
TRBJ1-1	NA	14	TRBV5-1	NA	CASSLVGGNTEAFF	TGCGCCAGCAGCTTGGTAGGGGGGAACACTGAAGCTTTCTTT
TRBJ2-7	NA	15	TRBV11-3	few	CASSRDDSGPYEQYF	TGTGCCAGCAGCCGGGACGATTCAGGGCCCTACGAGCAGTACTTC
TRBJ1-1	NA	15	TRBV9	few	CASSVDGREATEAFF	TGTGCCAGCAGCGTAGATGGGAGGGAGGCCACTGAAGCTTTCTTT
TRBJ1-5	TRBD1	15	TRBV5-6	once	CASSLGTGQGQPQHF	TGTGCCAGCAGCTTGGGGACAGGGCAGGGTCAGCCCCAGCATTTT